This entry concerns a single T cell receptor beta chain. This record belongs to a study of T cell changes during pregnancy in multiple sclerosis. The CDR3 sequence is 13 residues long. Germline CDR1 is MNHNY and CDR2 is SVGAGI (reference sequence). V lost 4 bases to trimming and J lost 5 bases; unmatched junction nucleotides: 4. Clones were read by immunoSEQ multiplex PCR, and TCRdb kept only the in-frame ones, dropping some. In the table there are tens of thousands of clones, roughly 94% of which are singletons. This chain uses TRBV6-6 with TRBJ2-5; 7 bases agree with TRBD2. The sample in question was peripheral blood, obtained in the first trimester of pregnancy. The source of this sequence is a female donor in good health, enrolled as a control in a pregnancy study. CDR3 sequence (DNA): TGTGCCAGCAGTTTTACCGGGAGGGAGACCCAGTACTTC. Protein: CASSFTGRETQYF.